The 13 T cell receptor beta chains reported below all come from one sample, sequenced in a study of breast tumors, draining lymph nodes, adjacent tissues. Breast cancer patients provided tissue from their axillary draining lymph nodes. A single record per CDR3 protein comes from TCRdb applying MiXCR to the multiplex PCR reads. The sample records over 200,000 distinct CDR3 sequences, approximately 30% being singletons. Sequenced material: axillary lymph node tissue. Source of these receptors: a female donor with breast cancer. Some clones in this sample may be carry-over from other donors' samples.

The sample holds many counts of this clonotype. The chain employs TRBV10-2 and TRBJ1-2; TRBD1 aligns across 11 bases. The V and J ends lost 4 bases and 0 bases, in that order; junction bases with no gene match: 7. The germline V gene encodes CDR1 WSHSY and CDR2 SAAADI. CDR3 size: 17 residues. The CDR3 loop is CASSGSGTGGSNYGYTF. The CDR3 coding sequence is TGCGCCAGCAGTGGGTCCGGGACAGGGGGATCTAACTATGGCTACACCTTC.

This clonotype occurred a few times. The J gene is TRBJ2-3, the V gene TRBV18; D unclear. The germline CDR1 and CDR2 sequences are KGHSH and LQKENI. The V gene lost 5 bases and the J gene lost 4 bases, with 10 bases spanning the gap. The CDR3 runs to 13 residues. The CDR3 loop reads CASSGDRADTQYF. The CDR3 nucleotides are TGTGCCAGCTCAGGGGATCGAGCAGATACGCAGTATTTT.

In this sample, this clonotype turned up many times. The chain joins TRBV9 to TRBJ1-2, with 7 bases aligning to TRBD1. With V trimmed by 0 bases and J by 8 bases, 4 bases remained unmatched. CDR1 SGDLS and CDR2 YYNGEE come from the germline V gene. The CDR3 runs to 13 residues. CDR3 sequence reads: CASSVDTGAGYTF. The DNA for the CDR3 is TGTGCCAGCAGCGTAGATACAGGGGCCGGCTACACCTTC.

The chain links TRBV9 to TRBJ2-5; the D gene could be TRBD1 or TRBD2 (6 bases each). With 1 base removed from V and 1 base from J, the gap between germline ends came to 11 bases. Germline V lookup: CDR1 SGDLS, CDR2 YYNGEE. This CDR3 has 15 amino acids. CDR3: CASSVRGAGQETQYF. The CDR3 nucleotides read TGTGCCAGCAGCGTAAGGGGGGCAGGCCAAGAGACCCAGTACTTC.

Many counts were recorded for this clonotype. The chain has TRBV10-2 and TRBJ2-1, with 12 bases identical to TRBD2. CDR3 length: 16 amino acids. Germline V lookup: CDR1 WSHSY, CDR2 SAAADI. The V gene end was trimmed by 4 bases and the J gene end by 9 bases; junction bases not matched to a gene: 10. CDR3 sequence: CASSGLAGARGSEQFF. In nucleotides, the CDR3 is TGCGCCAGCAGTGGACTAGCGGGAGCGCGGGGGTCTGAGCAGTTCTTC.

This clonotype was detected many times. This may be a read error, as it is one base from a much larger clone. This sequence joins TRBV7-9 and TRBJ1-4; D is undetermined. CDR1 and CDR2 from the germline V gene are SEHNR and FQNEAQ (reference sequence). The CDR3 length is 11 residues. This chain's CDR3 is CVSSGGSELFF. CDR3 nucleotide sequence: TGTGTCAGCAGCGGCGGATCGGAACTGTTTTTT.

This clonotype was detected only once. A much larger clonotype is one base distant, so this may be a read error. In this CDR3 the conserved last residue, phenylalanine or tryptophan, is missing, so a read error is likely. This chain links TRBV7-2 with TRBJ1-1; D unresolved. CDR1 and CDR2 from the germline V gene are SGHTA and FQGNSA. V was clipped by 4 bases and J by 8 bases, with 14 bases between them. The CDR3 consists of 13 residues. Here the CDR3 reads CASSWGEGPEAFS. The CDR3 DNA sequence: TGTGCCAGCAGCTGGGGAGAGGGCCCAGAAGCTTTCTCT.

Comment on this clonotype: One end of the junction does not line up with germline, which may come from a read error. This chain connects TRBV12-3 or TRBV12-4 to TRBJ1-4; perhaps TRBD1 as D (5 bases). This CDR3 has 13 residues. The CDR3 here is CASGGSRNEKLPF. In DNA form, the CDR3 reads TGTGCCAGCGGGGGTAGTCGAAATGAAAAACTGCCTTTT.

This clonotype was seen repeatedly, ten times or more. V and J are TRBV5-1 and TRBJ1-5; 7 nucleotides align to TRBD1. CDR3 size: 16 residues. Germline values: CDR1 SGHRS, CDR2 YFSETQ. J gave up 2 bases and V 0 bases, and 5 bases lay outside the gene matches. Written as DNA, the CDR3 is TGCGCCAGCAGCTTGGAGGGGGCGCGGGGCAATCAGCCCCAGCATTTT. This encodes CASSLEGARGNQPQHF.

This clonotype was observed many times. The J gene is TRBJ2-2, the V gene TRBV7-2, with 8 positions matching TRBD2. CDR1 and CDR2 from the germline V gene are SGHTA and FQGNSA. CDR3 size: 15 residues. V was pared by 3 bases and J by 6 bases, with 6 bases of the junction left unmatched. In DNA, the CDR3 is TGTGCCAGCAGCTTTGGGCGGGAGGTTGCCGGGGAGCTGTTTTTT. Protein: CASSFGREVAGELFF.

This chain uses TRBV20-1 with TRBJ2-1; TRBD2 matches at 10 bases. The J segment lost 5 bases and the V segment lost 5 bases, leaving 15 bases of the junction unmatched. The germline V gene has CDR1 DFQATT and CDR2 SNEGSKA (reference sequence). CDR3 length: 17 amino acids. The CDR3 nucleotides read TGCAGTGCTTTTTCCCCAGCGGGAGGGTCCGGGGACAATGAGCAGTTCTTC. This sequence encodes CSAFSPAGGSGDNEQFF.

This clonotype was found many times. This chain connects TRBV6-1 to TRBJ2-3; TRBD2 matches at 13 bases. Losses at the gene ends were 8 bases for V and 5 bases for J; bases not matched to a gene: 4. Germline assignment: CDR1 MNHNS and CDR2 SASEGT. The CDR3 is 14 residues long. The CDR3 DNA follows: TGTGCCAGCCGACTAGCGGGAGGTGTAGATACGCAGTATTTT. This codes for CASRLAGGVDTQYF.

The CDR3 protein is CASSLQGADYGYTF. Written as DNA, the CDR3 is TGCGCCAGCAGCTTGCAGGGCGCGGACTATGGCTACACCTTC. The chain joins TRBV5-1 to TRBJ1-2; tentatively, D is TRBD1 (5 bases). The CDR3 length is 14 residues. The V end lost 1 base, the J end lost 3 bases, and 10 bases lay between the germline ends. Germline assignment: CDR1 SGHRS and CDR2 YFSETQ.